This is a list of T cell receptor beta chains from one sample in a study of OX40 agonist ivuxolimab in advanced cancers. Using immunoSEQ multiplex PCR, the repertoire was profiled, and TCRdb retains in-frame clones only, with some absent. The profile shows tens of thousands of clones, roughly 87% of them singletons. The source material was CD4+ or CD8+ T cells sorted from blood, sampled in a trial of the OX40 agonist ivuxolimab. These receptors all come from an adult with an advanced solid tumor such as melanoma, head and neck, liver or kidney cancer. CDR3s include the opening cysteine and the closing phenylalanine or tryptophan.

j_call: TRBJ2-5; v_call: TRBV6-6; cdr3_aa: CASTTGTSGGEETQYF
j_call: TRBJ2-2; v_call: TRBV30; cdr3_aa: CAWSGLAGGQITGELFF
j_call: TRBJ2-2; v_call: TRBV5-6; cdr3_aa: CASSAGWAGELFF
j_call: TRBJ2-7; v_call: TRBV29-1; cdr3_aa: CSALGRTGAYEQYF
j_call: TRBJ2-3; v_call: TRBV7-9; cdr3_aa: CASSLLIRSTDTQYF
j_call: TRBJ1-1; v_call: TRBV29-1; cdr3_aa: CSVEAGGTEAFF
j_call: TRBJ2-7; v_call: TRBV11-2; cdr3_aa: CASSLAGSGNKYEQYF
j_call: TRBJ1-5; v_call: TRBV19; cdr3_aa: CATRTGGLSSNQPQHF
j_call: TRBJ1-1; v_call: TRBV27; cdr3_aa: CASSFLGGAEAFF
j_call: TRBJ2-6; v_call: TRBV27; cdr3_aa: CASSLSVSGANVLTF
j_call: TRBJ2-5; v_call: TRBV7-9; cdr3_aa: CASSLASWETQYF
j_call: TRBJ2-3; v_call: TRBV6-4; cdr3_aa: CASSEVGGTDTQYF
j_call: TRBJ2-1; v_call: TRBV28; cdr3_aa: CASSLINEQFF
j_call: TRBJ2-5; v_call: TRBV7-9; cdr3_aa: CASSSDRVSHETQYF
j_call: TRBJ2-1; v_call: TRBV12-1; cdr3_aa: CASSFTLAGDYNEQFF
j_call: TRBJ2-3; v_call: TRBV5-5; cdr3_aa: CASSLQDTQYF